These T cell receptor beta chains were read from a single sample in a study of beta chain features in type 1 diabetes. Measured with immunoSEQ multiplex PCR; TCRdb has only the in-frame clones, and not every one. The sample lists fewer than 65,000 clones, around three fifths occurring once. Sequenced material: Tregs from blood. The receptors were gathered from a woman between 18 and 29 years old in good health. The CDR3 runs from the conserved cysteine through the conserved F or W.

TRBJ2-7 | TRBV7-9 | CASSLVSYEQYF
TRBJ1-2 | TRBV5-1 | CASSPDRISVYTF
TRBJ1-1 | TRBV19 | CASSPGGSWNTEAFF
TRBJ2-1 | TRBV5-1 | CASSPGTGGRNEQFF
TRBJ2-7 | TRBV27 | CASSMAGQASSPWDYEQYF
TRBJ1-1 | TRBV5-4 | CASEQGAEYGTEAFF
TRBJ1-1 | TRBV6-5 | CASRRGGLSTEAFF
TRBJ2-2 | TRBV5-4 | CASSLVAGGSGELFF
TRBJ2-3 | TRBV30 | CAWRVGQGLKITDTQYF
TRBJ2-1 | TRBV4-2 | CASSPRVRGYNEQFF
TRBJ2-5 | TRBV29-1 | CSLTGSQQETQYF
TRBJ1-6 | TRBV9 | CASSGSPGQSASYNSPLHF
TRBJ2-7 | TRBV29-1 | CSVEASSYEQYF